These T cell receptor beta chains were read from a single sample in a study of OX40 agonist ivuxolimab in advanced cancers. Using immunoSEQ multiplex PCR, the repertoire was profiled, and TCRdb retains in-frame clones only, with some absent. The sample yields tens of thousands of clones, roughly 80% seen once. Sequencing used CD4+ or CD8+ T cells sorted from blood, obtained in a trial of the OX40 agonist ivuxolimab. All receptors come from an adult with an advanced solid tumor such as melanoma, head and neck, liver or kidney cancer. The CDR3 runs from the conserved cysteine through the conserved F or W. The D gene is left open where the match is weak. Clone size is given for some rows only: seen once, a few or many times, or a class if the clone is expanded.

CDR3 DNA,CDR3 protein,D gene,V gene,clone size,J gene
TGTGCCAGCTCACCAAGCGGCAGGGGAAGAGAGCAGTACTTC,CASSPSGRGREQYF,NA,TRBV18,NA,TRBJ2-7
TGTGCCAGCAGCATCGGCCGGGGGCAATACGAGCAGTACTTC,CASSIGRGQYEQYF,NA,TRBV7-2,NA,TRBJ2-7
TGCGCCAGCAGTGAGTCGATAGGACAAACCGAGCAGTACTTC,CASSESIGQTEQYF,NA,TRBV10-2,NA,TRBJ2-7
TGTGCCATCAGTGGGGCGGGGGAAAAACTGTTTTTT,CAISGAGEKLFF,NA,TRBV10-3,NA,TRBJ1-4
TGTGCCAGCAGTTTGCCTAGCGGGAGAGGGGGTGAGCAGTTCTTC,CASSLPSGRGGEQFF,TRBD2,TRBV28,NA,TRBJ2-1
TGTGCCAGCAGCTCACTCGGGACGGACTATGGCTACACCTTC,CASSSLGTDYGYTF,NA,TRBV5-6,NA,TRBJ1-2
TGTGCCAGCAGTGAAGCGGGGACTAGCGGGTACCAAGAGACCCAGTACTTC,CASSEAGTSGYQETQYF,TRBD2,TRBV2,NA,TRBJ2-5
TGTGCCAGTAGTATAGGAAGTAACACTGAAGCTTTCTTT,CASSIGSNTEAFF,NA,TRBV19,NA,TRBJ1-1
TGTGCCAGCTCACCCGGAGACAGGACAGCTGGGGCCCCCCTCCACTTT,CASSPGDRTAGAPLHF,NA,TRBV18,NA,TRBJ1-6
TGCGCCAGCAGCCGCCTAGTTCGGACTGAAGCTTTCTTT,CASSRLVRTEAFF,NA,TRBV4-1,NA,TRBJ1-1
TGTGCTAGTGGAGCGGGAGGGTTAGAGACCCAGTACTTC,CASGAGGLETQYF,TRBD2,TRBV12-5,NA,TRBJ2-5
TGTGCCAGCAGCTTTAGACTAGCGTCCTACAATGAGCAGTTCTTC,CASSFRLASYNEQFF,TRBD2,TRBV5-4,NA,TRBJ2-1
TGTGCCAGCAGCTTAGAGAGCGGGGGGGAGCAGTTCTTC,CASSLESGGEQFF,TRBD2,TRBV7-9,NA,TRBJ2-1
TGTGCCAGCAGCTTACCGGGACAGGGGAACTACGAGCAGTACTTC,CASSLPGQGNYEQYF,TRBD1,TRBV5-5,few,TRBJ2-7
TGCGCCAGCAGCAAGGGGGCCGAGGGCTATGGCTACACCTTC,CASSKGAEGYGYTF,TRBD1,TRBV5-1,NA,TRBJ1-2
TGTGCCAGTAGTATTCCCGTTATTGGACAGGGGGACACTGAAGCTTTCTTT,CASSIPVIGQGDTEAFF,TRBD1,TRBV19,NA,TRBJ1-1
TGTGCCAGCATCAAAGAGGGTTTGGCTGAAGCTTTCTTT,CASIKEGLAEAFF,NA,TRBV6-1,NA,TRBJ1-1
TGTGCCAGCAGCCCGCAACAGACTAGCCCGGGGGAGCTGTTTTTT,CASSPQQTSPGELFF,TRBD2,TRBV9,few,TRBJ2-2
TGTGCCAGTAGTACTCAGGGGGCGAATCAGCCCCAGCATTTT,CASSTQGANQPQHF,TRBD1,TRBV19,NA,TRBJ1-5
TGTGCCAGCTCACCCCAGGGGCAGCAAGAGACCCAGTACTTC,CASSPQGQQETQYF,NA,TRBV18,NA,TRBJ2-5
TGTGCCAGCTCATCCCCCAGCGGCGGGCACGAGCAGTACTTC,CASSSPSGGHEQYF,NA,TRBV18,NA,TRBJ2-7
TGTGCCAGCCACGTGGGGGGCTCCTACGAGCAGTACTTC,CASHVGGSYEQYF,NA,TRBV28,NA,TRBJ2-7
TGCGCCAGCAGCCAAGACGCAGGGCGGGAGCAGTACTTC,CASSQDAGREQYF,NA,TRBV4-1,NA,TRBJ2-7
TGTGCCAGCAGAGCGACAGGGGGCATCCATGGCTACACCTTC,CASRATGGIHGYTF,TRBD1,TRBV28,NA,TRBJ1-2
TGCAGCGTATCGGGACAGGGCAGAGACACCATATATTTT,CSVSGQGRDTIYF,TRBD1,TRBV29-1,NA,TRBJ1-3
TGTGCCAGCAGTTCGACAGGGGGCTGGGGTGGCTACACCTTC,CASSSTGGWGGYTF,TRBD1,TRBV28,NA,TRBJ1-2
TGTGCCAGCAGAGACCCGGGACTAGCCTACGAGCAGTACTTC,CASRDPGLAYEQYF,TRBD2,TRBV2,once,TRBJ2-7
TGTGCCAGTAGTCGGGCAGGCGTATACGAGCAGTACTTC,CASSRAGVYEQYF,NA,TRBV19,NA,TRBJ2-7
TGTGCCAGCAGCTCTCCAGTAGCGGGAGGTCTAAACACCGGGGAGCTGTTTTTT,CASSSPVAGGLNTGELFF,TRBD2,TRBV7-3,few,TRBJ2-2
TGTGCCAGCAGCGGAAGACTGACCTCTAGCGAGCCCTACGAGCAGTACTTC,CASSGRLTSSEPYEQYF,NA,TRBV5-6,NA,TRBJ2-7
TGTGCCAGCAGCTCCCCGGGACAGGGACTTGGCTACACCTTC,CASSSPGQGLGYTF,TRBD1,TRBV4-2,NA,TRBJ1-2
TGTGCCAGCAGTCTTGGGGGGGGCACTGAAGCTTTCTTT,CASSLGGGTEAFF,NA,TRBV9,NA,TRBJ1-1
TGTGCCAGCAGCGCGACAACAATAGGGGAAGGCGGCACAGATACGCAGTATTTT,CASSATTIGEGGTDTQYF,NA,TRBV7-2,NA,TRBJ2-3
TGCGCCAGCAGCTTGGATGGGGGAGCAGATACGCAGTATTTT,CASSLDGGADTQYF,NA,TRBV5-1,NA,TRBJ2-3
TGTGCCAGCAGCGTAGCTCTTCAGGGGTCCTATGGCTACACCTTC,CASSVALQGSYGYTF,NA,TRBV9,NA,TRBJ1-2
TGTGCCAGCAGCTTAGGTGTGGGCTTGACCGGGGAGCTGTTTTTT,CASSLGVGLTGELFF,NA,TRBV7-9,NA,TRBJ2-2
TGTGCCAGCAGCTTAGGTCTCAGCGGGAGCTCCTACGAGCAGTACTTC,CASSLGLSGSSYEQYF,TRBD2,TRBV7-2,NA,TRBJ2-7
TGTGCCAGCAGCCAATATGACTATGGCTACACCTTC,CASSQYDYGYTF,NA,TRBV11-2,NA,TRBJ1-2
TGCAGCGTTGAAGAGAACTCTGGAAACACCATATATTTT,CSVEENSGNTIYF,NA,TRBV29-1,NA,TRBJ1-3
TGTGCCAGCAGTGTAGCGGGAGGAGGGGAGCAGTACTTC,CASSVAGGGEQYF,TRBD2,TRBV25-1,NA,TRBJ2-7
TGTGCCAGCAGCGTCGACAGTTTCCAAGAGACCCAGTACTTC,CASSVDSFQETQYF,NA,TRBV9,NA,TRBJ2-5
TGTGCCACCAGCCAAGGGACAGCAACAAATCAGCCCCAGCATTTT,CATSQGTATNQPQHF,TRBD1,TRBV15,NA,TRBJ1-5
TGCAGCGTTCAACCCTTACTCCCCGGACGGAAGACCCAGTACTTC,CSVQPLLPGRKTQYF,NA,TRBV29-1,NA,TRBJ2-5
TGTGCCAGTACCGTGACAGGGGGATATGGCTACACCTTC,CASTVTGGYGYTF,TRBD1,TRBV19,NA,TRBJ1-2
TGTGCCAGCAGCTTAGAACTAGCGGTCGTCTACGAGCAGTACTTC,CASSLELAVVYEQYF,TRBD2,TRBV7-8,NA,TRBJ2-7
TGCGCCAGCAGCCAAGACAGGGGAACTGGGGCCAACGTCCTGACTTTC,CASSQDRGTGANVLTF,NA,TRBV4-1,NA,TRBJ2-6
TGTGCCAGCAGTGGACAGGTGAACACTGAAGCTTTCTTT,CASSGQVNTEAFF,NA,TRBV2,once,TRBJ1-1
TGTGCCAGCAGTGCTTCGCTGGGGGCGAATTACGAGCAGTACTTC,CASSASLGANYEQYF,NA,TRBV25-1,once,TRBJ2-7
TGTGCCAGCAGCTCCATGTGGGTTGACACCGGGGAGCTGTTTTTT,CASSSMWVDTGELFF,NA,TRBV11-3,NA,TRBJ2-2
TGCGCCAGCAGCCCGGAGGGACTACAGCAGTATTTT,CASSPEGLQQYF,TRBD2,TRBV4-1,NA,TRBJ2-3
TGTGCCAGCAGCTTGGAGCGGGATCCCCTTTTTAGCACAGATACGCAGTATTTT,CASSLERDPLFSTDTQYF,TRBD2,TRBV7-3,NA,TRBJ2-3
TGTGCCAGCAGTGAAGCCGGGGTCAACTACTATGGCTACACCTTC,CASSEAGVNYYGYTF,NA,TRBV6-1,NA,TRBJ1-2
TGTGCCAGCAGACACGAAAGCGGGAACTGGGACGAGCAGTACTTC,CASRHESGNWDEQYF,TRBD2,TRBV27,NA,TRBJ2-7
TGTGCCAGCAGCCAGGATCACGGGGCGACCATCACAGATACGCAGTATTTT,CASSQDHGATITDTQYF,NA,TRBV7-2,few,TRBJ2-3
TGTGCCAGCAGCCCAACCGACAGGCGAGATGGCTACACCTTC,CASSPTDRRDGYTF,NA,TRBV7-8,few,TRBJ1-2
TGTGCTAGTGGTGGGGCTAGCGGGTACAATGAGCAGTTCTTC,CASGGASGYNEQFF,TRBD2,TRBV12-5,NA,TRBJ2-1
TGCGCCAGCAGCTTGGGAGCGGGTATCACAGATACGCAGTATTTT,CASSLGAGITDTQYF,NA,TRBV5-1,NA,TRBJ2-3